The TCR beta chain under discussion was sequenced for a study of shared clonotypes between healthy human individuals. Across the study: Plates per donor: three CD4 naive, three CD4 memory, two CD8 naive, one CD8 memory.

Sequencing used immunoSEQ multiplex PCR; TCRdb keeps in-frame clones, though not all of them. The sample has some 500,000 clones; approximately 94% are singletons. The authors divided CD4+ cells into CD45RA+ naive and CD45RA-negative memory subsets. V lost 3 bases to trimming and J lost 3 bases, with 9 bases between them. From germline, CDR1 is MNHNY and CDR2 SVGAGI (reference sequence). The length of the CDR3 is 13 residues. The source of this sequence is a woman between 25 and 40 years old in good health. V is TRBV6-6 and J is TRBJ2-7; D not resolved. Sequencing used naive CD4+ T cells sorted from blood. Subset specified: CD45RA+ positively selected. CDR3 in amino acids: CASSYGWFYEQYF. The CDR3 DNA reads TGTGCCAGCAGTTATGGGTGGTTCTACGAGCAGTACTTC.